The next 12 T cell receptor beta chains were all read from a single sample in a study of blood T cells in healthy people across ages. The authors ran a second PCR of 7 to 11 cycles using a sample-barcoded 5' primer and a J-beta primer mix. Using its own MiXCR run on the 5' RACE reads, TCRdb lists one record per CDR3 protein. In the table there are roughly 1.6 million distinct CDR3 sequences, about 35% of which are singletons. The sample comprised blood. The receptors were sampled from a woman in her 30s in good health.

V is TRBV6-1 and J is TRBJ1-3; D is uncertain. V dropped 10 bases and J dropped 0 bases, with 10 bases sitting between them. Germline V gene lookup returns CDR1 MNHNS and CDR2 SASEGT. The CDR3 is 13 amino acids. CDR3 bases: TGTGCCAACGGACCTAACTCTGGAAACACCATATATTTT. Amino acid sequence: CANGPNSGNTIYF.

This chain links TRBV30 with TRBJ1-4; 11 nucleotides line up with TRBD1. CDR1 and CDR2 from the germline V gene are GTSNPN and SVGIG (reference sequence). The CDR3 is 13 residues long. Trimming took 5 bases from V and 8 from J; bases not matched to a gene: 4. CDR3 in DNA: TGTGCCTGGTCCGGACAGGGGGCGGAAAAACTGTTTTTT. This encodes CAWSGQGAEKLFF.

The chain recombines TRBV27 with TRBJ2-1; D is perhaps TRBD1 (6 bases). Trimming took 7 bases from V and 4 from J, leaving 11 bases between them. CDR3 length equals 13 residues. Germline lookup yields CDR1 MNHEY and CDR2 SMNVEV (reference sequence). CDR3 in DNA: TGTGCCAGCATGACAGGTTTATACAATGAGCAGTTCTTC. Its translation: CASMTGLYNEQFF.

V usage is TRBV30 and J usage is TRBJ2-1, with a weak D call TRBD2 (5 bases). V was shortened by 2 bases and J by 4 bases, with 12 bases between the two germline ends. CDR3 size: 14 residues. The germline CDR1 and CDR2 sequences are GTSNPN and SVGIG (reference sequence). The CDR3 coding sequence is TGTGCCTGGAGTCCCATAACTAGTTACAATGAGCAGTTCTTC. It codes for CAWSPITSYNEQFF.

This clonotype was seen more than once but under ten times. The chain carries TRBV3-1 and TRBJ1-2; D is unclear. This CDR3 has 12 residues. Germline V gives CDR1 LGHDT, CDR2 YNNKEL (reference sequence). V lost 1 base and J 8 bases, leaving 8 bases between the germline ends. This CDR3 is CASSQGAWGYTF. The CDR3 coding sequence is TGTGCCAGCAGCCAAGGGGCCTGGGGCTACACCTTC.

This clonotype was counted between two and nine times. The V call is TRBV6-6, the J call TRBJ2-1; a possible D gene is TRBD2 (6 bases). CDR1 is MNHNY, CDR2 SVGAGI, per germline (reference sequence). The CDR3 sequence is 16 residues long. V shed 6 bases and J shed 6 bases, with 21 bases lying between them. CDR3 DNA sequence: TGTGCCAGCAGGGCCGGTAGGCCACCGGAGGGCAATGAGCAGTTCTTC. Protein product: CASRAGRPPEGNEQFF.

This chain links TRBV20-1 with TRBJ2-4, with 9 bases aligning to TRBD2. The DNA end is more similar to TRBJ2-7, so the J call may be wrong. The CDR3 extends over 14 amino acids. CDR1 and CDR2 from the germline V gene are DFQATT and SNEGSKA (reference sequence). The CDR3 loop reads CSARRSGTSSEQYF. DNA for the CDR3: TGCAGTGCTAGACGTTCCGGGACTAGCAGCGAGCAGTACTTC.

V usage is TRBV7-9 and J usage is TRBJ1-1, with 7 bases matching TRBD1. Trimming took 1 base from V and 7 from J; bases not matched to a gene: 3. The CDR3 is made up of 13 amino acids. CDR1 is SEHNR, CDR2 FQNEAQ, per germline (reference sequence). The CDR3 DNA sequence: TGTGCCAGCAGCTTAGTCGGGACAGATGAAGCTTTCTTT. As protein: CASSLVGTDEAFF.

This clonotype was observed a few times. The gene calls are TRBV4-2 and TRBJ2-7; 8 nucleotides match TRBD1. This CDR3 spans 16 amino acids. V was pared by 4 bases and J by 1 base, with 9 bases of the junction left unmatched. Germline V gives CDR1 LGHNA, CDR2 YNFKEQ. This CDR3 reads CASSPSGQGRSYEQYF. The CDR3, as DNA: TGTGCCAGCAGCCCGTCCGGACAGGGACGGTCCTACGAGCAGTACTTC.

The rearrangement joins TRBV5-1 to TRBJ2-3; possibly TRBD1 or TRBD2 for D (5 bases each). Per germline, CDR1 SGHRS and CDR2 YFSETQ. Trimming removed 3 bases from V and 4 bases from J, with 15 bases in between. There are 15 residues in the CDR3. Written as DNA, the CDR3 is TGCGCCAGCAGCTCTCCAGTGGGGGAGCCAGATACGCAGTATTTT. Translating it yields CASSSPVGEPDTQYF.

This clonotype was observed many times. The chain uses TRBV10-3 and TRBJ2-5, with D possibly matching TRBD2 (5 bases). V dropped 0 bases and J dropped 3 bases, with 5 bases sitting between them. Germline lookup yields CDR1 ENHRY and CDR2 SYGVKD. The CDR3 is 13 amino acids. The CDR3 DNA reads TGTGCCATCAGTGAGTCCGGGGAAGAGACCCAGTACTTC. Translating gives CAISESGEETQYF.

This clonotype was seen only a few times. The chain joins TRBV7-8 to TRBJ2-1; the D is unclear. The CDR3 is made up of 13 amino acids. Germline values: CDR1 SGHVS, CDR2 FQNEAQ. The V and J ends lost 5 bases and 8 bases respectively, with 13 bases between them. CDR3 coding DNA: TGTGCCAGCAGCAAAACGAAGTCCCATGAGCAGTTCTTC. Translating gives CASSKTKSHEQFF.